The 28 T cell receptor beta chains presented below share a single source sample, sequenced in a study of identical twins. From the 5' RACE reads, TCRdb called clonotypes with MiXCR, one entry per CDR3 protein. The sample lists about 190,000 distinct CDR3 sequences; about 15% were seen once. These records were also assigned to another study, of T cells expressing NK-cell markers.

The sample consisted of CD8+ T cells sorted from blood. The origin of the receptors is a woman younger than 35 in good health.

This clonotype has just a few counts. The chain joins TRBV28 to TRBJ2-1; 7 bases map to TRBD1. Germline trimming cut 6 bases from V and 4 bases from J; bases unmatched to any gene: 3. The CDR3 has 13 residues. Germline values: CDR1 MDHEN, CDR2 SYDVKM. Written as DNA, the CDR3 is TGTGCCAGCAGCGAGACAGGGTACAATGAGCAGTTCTTC. Translated, it gives CASSETGYNEQFF.

The rearrangement uses TRBV7-2 and TRBJ2-5; D not resolved. This CDR3 is built from 14 residues. Germline V gives CDR1 SGHTA, CDR2 FQGNSA. V lost 1 base and J lost 5, with 11 bases in between. The CDR3 DNA reads TGTGCCAGCAGCTTAGGGAGTAGTAGGGAGACCCAGTACTTC. Its protein is CASSLGSSRETQYF.

This clonotype has just a few counts. The rearrangement uses TRBV6-6 and TRBJ2-3; no firm D call. Germline V gene lookup returns CDR1 MNHNY and CDR2 SVGAGI (reference sequence). The CDR3 has 13 amino acids. V lost 6 bases to trimming and J lost 3 bases, with 10 bases between them. The CDR3 region has the DNA TGTGCCAGCAGCACGGTCCTAACAGATACGCAGTATTTT. As protein: CASSTVLTDTQYF.

This clonotype was seen ten or more times. The chain is built from TRBV11-2 and TRBJ2-7, with D possibly being TRBD1 or TRBD2 (5 bases each). The CDR3 is made up of 15 amino acids. Germline V gene data show CDR1 as SGHAT and CDR2 as FQNNGV. The V end lost 5 bases, the J end lost 0 bases, and 14 bases lay between the germline ends. CDR3 in DNA: TGTGCCAGCAGCCAATTTGGGGGACCCTCCTACGAGCAGTACTTC. Translated, it gives CASSQFGGPSYEQYF.

This clonotype was observed a handful of times. V gene TRBV7-8 combines with J gene TRBJ1-1; 7 bases are a match to TRBD1. The germline CDR1 and CDR2 sequences are SGHVS and FQNEAQ. The ends lost 5 bases at V and 7 bases at J; junction bases unmatched: 7. The CDR3 has 13 amino acids. The CDR3 loop reads CASSEHRGVEAFF. As DNA, the CDR3 is TGTGCCAGCAGCGAACACAGGGGTGTTGAAGCTTTCTTT.

CDR3 sequence reads: CASSQEPDPRYGYTF. The CDR3 bases are TGCGCCAGCAGCCAAGAGCCGGATCCTCGCTATGGCTACACCTTC. The genes are TRBV4-3 and TRBJ1-2, with D unresolved. Trimming removed 0 bases from V and 4 bases from J, with 12 bases in between. This CDR3 has 15 amino acids. Germline CDR1 LGHNA, CDR2 YSLEER.

The rearrangement uses TRBV12-3 or TRBV12-4 and TRBJ2-3; D gene unclear. The CDR3 has 14 residues. V gave up 3 bases and J gave up 6 bases, with 13 bases separating them. DNA of the CDR3: TGTGCCAGCAGTTTGAGTTCGACCTCCGATACGCAGTATTTT. Translated, it gives CASSLSSTSDTQYF.

This chain links TRBV12-3 or TRBV12-4 with TRBJ2-7; TRBD2 agrees at 7 bases. The CDR3 loop spans 14 amino acids. V lost 3 bases and J lost 2; bases outside the gene matches: 4. In DNA form, the CDR3 reads TGTGCCAGCAGTTTTCGGGCGGGAGCCTACGAGCAGTACTTC. It translates to CASSFRAGAYEQYF.

This clonotype occurred a few times. The V gene is TRBV30, the J gene TRBJ2-7; TRBD2 matches at 11 bases. This CDR3 spans 12 amino acids. V lost 2 bases to trimming and J lost 6 bases; unmatched junction nucleotides: 0. Germline values: CDR1 GTSNPN, CDR2 SVGIG (reference sequence). The CDR3 protein is CAWSLAGGEQYF. The CDR3 region has the DNA TGTGCCTGGAGTCTAGCGGGAGGCGAGCAGTACTTC.

V is TRBV29-1 and J is TRBJ1-2; D is uncertain. This CDR3 has 12 residues. V lost 1 base, J lost 7 bases, and 10 bases lay in between. In germline, CDR1 is SQVTM, CDR2 ANQGSEA. This CDR3 reads CSVEGTARGYTF. CDR3 bases: TGCAGCGTTGAAGGAACAGCTCGTGGCTACACCTTC.

The V and J genes are TRBV20-1 and TRBJ2-2; 9 positions match TRBD1. Germline CDR1 reads DFQATT; CDR2 reads SNEGSKA (reference sequence). This CDR3 has 15 residues. J was trimmed by 4 bases and V by 2 bases; bases with no gene match: 5. In DNA, the CDR3 is TGCAGTGCTAGACGGGACAGGGATCGCACCGGGGAGCTGTTTTTT. Protein sequence: CSARRDRDRTGELFF.

The V and J genes are TRBV2 and TRBJ2-7; 7 nucleotides line up with TRBD2. The CDR3 length is 13 residues. From germline, CDR1 is SNHLY and CDR2 FYNNEI. The V segment lost 3 bases and the J segment 2 bases; nucleotides outside the gene matches: 1. The CDR3 spells CASSEGTTYEQYF. The CDR3 DNA follows: TGTGCCAGCAGTGAGGGGACTACCTACGAGCAGTACTTC.

CDR3 sequence reads: CATSAIGGNEQFF. The CDR3 DNA sequence: TGTGCCACCAGCGCAATTGGGGGCAATGAGCAGTTCTTC. The rearrangement links TRBV24-1 to TRBJ2-1; D tentatively fits TRBD1 or TRBD2 (5 bases each). Germline V lookup: CDR1 KGHDR, CDR2 SFDVKD. The ends were cut back, 7 bases at V and 6 bases at J, with 12 bases in the middle. The CDR3 runs 13 residues.

The chain is built from TRBV5-1 and TRBJ2-1; 7 nucleotides line up with TRBD1. V gave up 5 bases and J gave up 12 bases; unmatched junction bases: 5. The CDR3 runs to 11 residues. Looked up from germline, CDR1 is SGHRS and CDR2 is YFSETQ. The CDR3 DNA reads TGCGCCAGCAGTGACAGGGCATGGCAGTTCTTC. This encodes CASSDRAWQFF.

The table lists this clonotype with many counts. Compared with germline, one end of the junction differs, possibly owing to a read error. V and J are TRBV6-1 and TRBJ1-5; D gene ambiguous. Per the germline V gene, CDR1 is MNHNS and CDR2 is SASEGT. The CDR3 is 15 residues long. The CDR3 DNA follows: TGTGCCAGCGGTGACCTATCGTGGGCAAATCAGCCCCAGCATTTT. Encoded protein: CASGDLSWANQPQHF.

The chain employs TRBV14 and TRBJ2-7, with D perhaps given as TRBD1 or TRBD2 (5 bases each). Trimming stripped 4 bases from V and 2 bases from J, with 12 bases between. CDR1 and CDR2 from the germline V gene are SGHDN and FVKESK. CDR3 length: 14 amino acids. The CDR3 DNA is TGTGCCAGCAGCCCCGTTTGGGGGACCTACGAGCAGTACTTC. Translated: CASSPVWGTYEQYF. The entire variable domain, with the rest obtained from reference TRBV14 and TRBJ2-7, is as follows: EAGVTQFPSHSVIEKGQTVTLRCDPISGHDNLYWYRRVMGKEIKFLLHFVKESKQDESGMPNNRFLAERTGGTYSTLKVQPAELEDSGVYFCASSPVWGTYEQYFGPGTRLTVT.

The gene calls are TRBV27 and TRBJ1-6; weak D call: TRBD1 (6 bases). The CDR3 loop spans 14 amino acids. V lost 4 bases and J lost 5, with 9 bases in between. CDR1 is MNHEY and CDR2 is SMNVEV in the germline V gene (reference sequence). The CDR3 sequence is CASSYTGNNSPLHF. As DNA, the CDR3 is TGTGCCAGCAGTTACACAGGGAATAATTCACCCCTCCACTTT.

The V call is TRBV12-3 or TRBV12-4, the J call TRBJ2-3; no definite D call. V gave up 1 base and J gave up 2 bases, with 7 bases separating them. This CDR3 spans 14 amino acids. CDR3 amino acids: CASSLDASTDTQYF. Here the CDR3 DNA reads TGTGCCAGCAGTTTAGACGCTTCCACAGATACGCAGTATTTT.

The V gene is TRBV7-6, the J gene TRBJ1-1; tentatively, D is TRBD1 (6 bases). Germline V gives CDR1 SGHVS, CDR2 FNYEAQ. The ends were cut back, 0 bases at V and 5 bases at J, with 13 bases in the middle. This CDR3 region has 15 residues. CDR3 amino acids: CASSLAGQGITEAFF. CDR3 nucleotides: TGTGCCAGCAGCTTAGCGGGGCAGGGGATAACTGAAGCTTTCTTT.

CDR3: CASSSGGHTDTQYF. The CDR3 DNA is TGTGCCAGCAGTTCCGGGGGACACACAGATACGCAGTATTTT. The chain is built from TRBV12-3 or TRBV12-4 and TRBJ2-3, with D perhaps TRBD1 or TRBD2 (6 bases each). CDR3 length equals 14 residues. Trimming stripped 4 bases from V and 2 bases from J, with 10 bases between.

The gene calls are TRBV6-5 and TRBJ1-4; D is uncertain. Germline lookup yields CDR1 MNHEY and CDR2 SVGAGI. The CDR3 contains 14 residues. V lost 4 bases and J lost 2, with 8 bases in between. In DNA form, the CDR3 reads TGTGCCAGCAGTTTCGCTTCGACTAATGAAAAACTGTTTTTT. Translating gives CASSFASTNEKLFF.

The chain uses TRBV14 and TRBJ2-5, with 7 bases identical to TRBD2. With 1 base clipped from V and 5 bases from J, the junction kept 10 bases outside the gene matches. Germline V gene data show CDR1 as SGHDN and CDR2 as FVKESK. The CDR3 runs 16 residues. The CDR3, as DNA: TGTGCCAGCAGCCAAGTGCCTAGCGGCCTAGTGGAGACCCAGTACTTC. This codes for CASSQVPSGLVETQYF.

There are a few counts of this clonotype. The chain links TRBV15 to TRBJ2-1; D is unresolved. Germline values: CDR1 LNHNV, CDR2 YYDKDF (reference sequence). The V end was cut by 3 bases, the J end by 3 bases, with 9 bases between. CDR3 length: 14 amino acids. The CDR3 bases are TGTGCCACCAGCAGTTCAGGAGTCTACAATGAGCAGTTCTTC. Translated: CATSSSGVYNEQFF.

The chain employs TRBV6-5 and TRBJ1-1; D might be TRBD1 (6 bases). Between the trimmed V and J ends, which lost 0 bases and 4 bases, there was a span of 15 bases. Looked up from germline, CDR1 is MNHEY and CDR2 is SVGAGI. This CDR3 contains 16 residues. In DNA, the CDR3 is TGTGCCAGCAGTTACTCGATAGGGGGGGATGGCACTGAAGCTTTCTTT. Amino acids: CASSYSIGGDGTEAFF.

The J gene is TRBJ2-7, the V gene TRBV11-2, with D perhaps matching TRBD1 or TRBD2 (6 bases each). The CDR3 spans 15 residues. Trimming left V 5 bases short and J 3 bases short, with 17 bases between. Germline assignment: CDR1 SGHAT and CDR2 FQNNGV. CDR3 nucleotide sequence: TGTGCCAGCAGCACCTCGCCAGGGGAGGTCTACGAGCAGTACTTC. This sequence encodes CASSTSPGEVYEQYF.

The chain combines TRBV7-9 with TRBJ2-7, with 8 bases matching TRBD2. The CDR3 loop spans 14 amino acids. With 4 bases clipped from V and 4 bases from J, the junction kept 6 bases outside the gene matches. The germline CDR1 and CDR2 sequences are SEHNR and FQNEAQ (reference sequence). DNA for the CDR3: TGTGCCAGCAGCTCTCTAGCGGGTGTATACGAGCAGTACTTC. It yields the protein CASSSLAGVYEQYF.

This clonotype has only one observation. V usage is TRBV19 and J usage is TRBJ2-1, with D possibly being TRBD1 (5 bases). Per the germline V gene, CDR1 is LNHDA and CDR2 is SQIVND (reference sequence). Trimming removed 8 bases at V and 0 bases at J, with 17 bases between. The CDR3 spans 16 residues. The CDR3 is CASSHGAQPSYNEQFF. The CDR3 DNA is TGTGCCAGTTCCCATGGGGCCCAGCCCTCCTACAATGAGCAGTTCTTC.

This clonotype came up a few times. CDR3: CASSFWDEQFF. CDR3 sequence (DNA): TGTGCCAGCAGCTTCTGGGATGAGCAGTTCTTC. The chain links TRBV5-5 to TRBJ2-1; D remains unclear. Trimming removed 2 bases at V and 8 bases at J, with 5 bases between. The CDR3 sequence is 11 residues long. Germline CDR1 is SGHKS and CDR2 is YYEKEE (reference sequence).